A single sample is the source of the 16 T cell receptor beta chains below, sequenced in a study of T cell repertoires in cytomegalovirus infection. These TCRs are of unknown antigen specificity. TCRdb independently ran MiXCR on the reads; one entry per CDR3 protein. The repertoire has 650,000 to 900,000 distinct CDR3 sequences, approximately 32% of them found once; the top ten carry around 12%. The material sequenced was cultured CD8+ T cells from PBMCs, taken from culture after CMV antigen stimulation. The receptors shown here come from a human donor in good health (CMV status not recorded). Some clones in this sample may be carry-over from other donors' samples.

This clonotype has more than one count but fewer than ten. The V and J genes are TRBV12-3 or TRBV12-4 and TRBJ1-6; D is possibly TRBD1 (6 bases). There are 16 residues in the CDR3. V lost 4 bases and J 9 bases, leaving 19 bases between the germline ends. The CDR3 DNA reads as TGTGCCAGCAGTTCCCTCCACCAGGGGTTGGTTTCACCCCTCCACTTT. It specifies CASSSLHQGLVSPLHF.

This clonotype was seen more than once but under ten times. V is TRBV12-3 or TRBV12-4 and J is TRBJ1-2; D not resolved. This CDR3 contains 13 residues. Trimming took 2 bases from V and 3 from J, leaving 7 bases between them. The CDR3 DNA reads as TGTGCCAGCAGTTTATACGTAGACTATGGCTACACCTTC. As protein: CASSLYVDYGYTF.

Concerning this clonotype itself: A much larger clone lies one base from this, so it may be a read error. This chain joins TRBV6-6 and TRBJ1-2, with D perhaps TRBD1 (5 bases). The CDR3 has 14 amino acids. Germline V gene data show CDR1 as MNHNY and CDR2 as SVGAGI (reference sequence). The CDR3 DNA reads as TGTGCCAGCAGTTACGGCGGACGGGACTATGACTACACCTTC. Translation: CASSYGGRDYDYTF.

The rearrangement links TRBV6-1 to TRBJ2-5; D is possibly TRBD2 (7 bases). The length of the CDR3 is 18 residues. V lost 5 bases and J lost 0, with 22 bases in between. Germline V lookup: CDR1 MNHNS, CDR2 SASEGT. Here the CDR3 reads CASSSFAPGDYNQETQYF. The CDR3 DNA sequence: TGTGCCAGCAGTTCCTTCGCCCCAGGGGACTACAACCAAGAGACCCAGTACTTC.

This clonotype was seen just once. The J gene is TRBJ2-1, the V gene TRBV19; no clear D. This CDR3 spans 14 amino acids. The V gene's germline CDR1 is LNHDA and CDR2 SQIVND (reference sequence). Between the trimmed V and J ends, which lost 10 bases and 7 bases, there was a span of 20 bases. The CDR3 protein is CATVSPGSWNEQFF. Written as DNA, the CDR3 is TGTGCCACTGTCTCGCCAGGCTCTTGGAATGAGCAGTTCTTC. Combining the CDR3 with reference TRBV19 and TRBJ2-1 gives the whole variable domain DGGITQSPKYLFRKEGQNVTLSCEQNLNHDAMYWYRQDPGQGLRLIYYSQIVNDFQKGDIAEGYSVSREKKESFPLTVTSAQKNPTAFYLCATVSPGSWNEQFFGPGTRLTVL.

The rearrangement uses TRBV2 and TRBJ1-1; D possibly corresponds to TRBD1 (5 bases). This CDR3 is 14 amino acids long. The V end lost 6 bases, the J end lost 5 bases, and 16 bases lay between the germline ends. CDR1 and CDR2 from the germline V gene are SNHLY and FYNNEI. The CDR3 region is CASRARGDATEAFF. The DNA of the CDR3 is TGTGCCAGCAGGGCAAGGGGAGACGCGACTGAAGCTTTCTTT.

Points on this clonotype: One end of the junction is discordant with germline, which a read error may explain. The genes are TRBV12-3 or TRBV12-4 and TRBJ2-3; TRBD1 might be the D (6 bases). This CDR3 has 16 amino acids. In nucleotides, the CDR3 is TGTGTCAGCACCCTATCCGGACAGTTTCCCCCAGATACGCAGTATTTT. Its translation: CVSTLSGQFPPDTQYF.

This chain joins TRBV6-6 and TRBJ1-5, with TRBD1 matching 7 bases. Germline V CDR1 and CDR2: MNHNY, SVGAGI (reference sequence). This CDR3 has 15 residues. V was pared by 2 bases and J by 3 bases, with 4 bases of the junction left unmatched. The DNA of the CDR3 is TGTGCCAGCAGTTACGACAGGGCCGACAATCAGCCCCAGCATTTT. Translated: CASSYDRADNQPQHF.

This clonotype was detected many times. The rearrangement links TRBV7-9 to TRBJ2-1, with 8 nucleotides matching TRBD1. J gave up 4 bases and V 5 bases, and 7 bases lay outside the gene matches. Germline-derived CDR1 and CDR2 are SEHNR and FQNEAQ (reference sequence). CDR3 size: 15 residues. DNA of the CDR3: TGTGCCAGCAGCCCGGAGGACAGGGTATACAATGAGCAGTTCTTC. Residues: CASSPEDRVYNEQFF.

The rearrangement uses TRBV5-1 and TRBJ1-1, with D hard to call. The CDR3 extends over 16 amino acids. CDR1 is SGHRS, CDR2 YFSETQ, per germline. Trimming took off 0 bases at V and 1 base at J, with 13 bases between the two ends. In DNA form, the CDR3 reads TGCGCCAGCAGCTTGGGGAGACTCGATGCGAACACTGAAGCTTTCTTT. Protein sequence: CASSLGRLDANTEAFF.

The chain employs TRBV9 and TRBJ2-7, with D possibly TRBD2 on 5 matching bases. The CDR3 runs 18 residues. The V end was cut by 0 bases, the J end by 4 bases, with 23 bases between. Germline values: CDR1 SGDLS, CDR2 YYNGEE. The CDR3 loop reads CASSVGSVSSEGTYEQYF. As DNA, the CDR3 is TGTGCCAGCAGCGTAGGGAGCGTGTCAAGCGAGGGAACGTACGAGCAGTACTTC. The entire variable domain, with the rest obtained from reference TRBV9 and TRBJ2-7, is as follows: DSGVTQTPKHLITATGQRVTLRCSPRSGDLSVYWYQQSLDQGLQFLIQYYNGEERAKGNILERFSAQQFPDLHSELNLSSLELGDSALYFCASSVGSVSSEGTYEQYFGPGTRLTVT.

This clonotype has only a few counts. This chain uses TRBV18 with TRBJ1-1, with D possibly being TRBD1 (6 bases). The CDR3 has 16 residues. V lost 3 bases and J lost 1, with 15 bases in between. Germline V gives CDR1 KGHSH, CDR2 LQKENI. CDR3 coding DNA: TGTGCCAGCTCACCTAATCATCGGGACAAGAACACTGAAGCTTTCTTT. Translation gives CASSPNHRDKNTEAFF. Full variable domain (rest looked up from reference TRBV18 and TRBJ1-1): NAGVMQNPRHLVRRRGQEARLRCSPMKGHSHVYWYRQLPEEGLKFMVYLQKENIIDESGMPKERFSAEFPKEGPSILRIQQVVRGDSAAYFCASSPNHRDKNTEAFFGQGTRLTVV.

This clonotype turned up a few times. This chain joins TRBV7-6 and TRBJ2-1, with D hard to call. Trimming stripped 1 base from V and 1 base from J, with 8 bases between. The CDR3 consists of 15 residues. CDR1 and CDR2 from the germline V gene are SGHVS and FNYEAQ. CDR3 protein: CASSLELVSYNEQFF. The CDR3 region has the DNA TGTGCCAGCAGCTTAGAGCTAGTTTCCTACAATGAGCAGTTCTTC.

This clonotype has only a few counts. This chain uses TRBV14 with TRBJ2-1, with TRBD1 as a possible D gene (5 bases). The CDR3 consists of 12 residues. V lost 4 bases, J lost 9 bases, and 10 bases lay in between. Germline V gives CDR1 SGHDN, CDR2 FVKESK. The CDR3 nucleotides are TGTGCCAGCAGCCCAGGGTCGGCTGAGCAGTTCTTC. The encoded protein is CASSPGSAEQFF.

The rearrangement joins TRBV2 to TRBJ1-4; D call uncertain. The V and J ends lost 7 bases and 7 bases respectively, with 7 bases between them. The CDR3 totals 11 residues. The germline gives CDR1 SNHLY, CDR2 FYNNEI. The DNA of the CDR3 is TGTGCCAGCATCGGACCTGAAAAACTGTTTTTT. This codes for CASIGPEKLFF.

This chain links TRBV6-5 with TRBJ2-5; 10 positions agree with TRBD1. The V gene's germline CDR1 is MNHEY and CDR2 SVGAGI. This CDR3 has 15 amino acids. V trimming: 5 bases; J trimming: 0 bases; junction bases outside the gene matches: 3. The DNA of the CDR3 is TGTGCCAGCAGTCGTGGGACAGGGGACCAAGAGACCCAGTACTTC. It specifies CASSRGTGDQETQYF.